Shown below are 15 T cell receptor beta chains from a single sample sequenced in a study of control samples from healthy donors and cancer patients. The assay was immunoSEQ multiplex PCR, and TCRdb's table has in-frame clones only and misses some. The data contain 85,000 to 110,000 clones, around 89% of them singletons. The sample comprised PBMCs. Receptors were obtained from a man between 60 and 75 years old with lung cancer.

This sequence joins TRBV10-1 and TRBJ2-3; possibly TRBD1 for D (6 bases). V was cut by 2 bases and J by 4 bases, with 16 bases left in between. There are 16 residues in the CDR3. CDR1 is WNHNN and CDR2 is SYGVQD in the germline V gene (reference sequence). The CDR3 region has the DNA TGCGCCAGCAGTGAGAGAGAGGGGGAGAGATCAGATACGCAGTATTTT. This gives the protein CASSEREGERSDTQYF.

This clone turned up a few times. The chain uses TRBV11-1 and TRBJ1-1; 8 bases align to TRBD1. With V trimmed by 5 bases and J by 0 bases, 2 bases remained unmatched. Germline values: CDR1 SGHAT, CDR2 FQDESV (reference sequence). The CDR3 sequence is 14 residues long. Here the CDR3 reads CASSDRGMNTEAFF. The DNA for the CDR3 is TGTGCCAGCAGCGACAGGGGAATGAACACTGAAGCTTTCTTT.

The chain couples TRBV6-6 to TRBJ2-7; weak D call: TRBD2 (5 bases). This CDR3 region has 12 residues. The ends were cut back, 3 bases at V and 5 bases at J, with 8 bases in the middle. CDR1 MNHNY and CDR2 SVGAGI come from the germline V gene (reference sequence). The CDR3 DNA sequence: TGTGCCAGCAGTTATAGAGGGAACGAGCAGTACGTC. Its protein product is CASSYRGNEQYV.

The V call is TRBV27, the J call TRBJ1-1, with 8 nucleotides matching TRBD1. Germline assignment: CDR1 MNHEY and CDR2 SMNVEV (reference sequence). The CDR3 sequence is 15 residues long. V gave up 7 bases and J gave up 0 bases; unmatched junction bases: 7. The CDR3 spells CASNRQGQMNTEAFF. The CDR3 nucleotides are TGTGCCAGCAACCGACAGGGGCAAATGAACACTGAAGCTTTCTTT.

J is TRBJ2-5 and V is TRBV5-4; 7 nucleotides agree with TRBD2. Trimming cost V 7 bases and J 5 bases; bases outside gene matches: 11. CDR3 length: 14 residues. Germline V gives CDR1 SGHNT, CDR2 YYREEE (reference sequence). The CDR3 loop is CASYTGGGRETQYF. CDR3 nucleotides: TGTGCCAGCTATACAGGCGGGGGTAGGGAGACCCAGTACTTC.

The CDR3 nucleotides read TGTGCCAGCAGTAGGACTGGGATGAACACTGAAGCTTTCTTT. Its translation is CASSRTGMNTEAFF. J is TRBJ1-1 and V is TRBV6-5; D is undetermined. Germline V gene lookup returns CDR1 MNHEY and CDR2 SVGAGI. CDR3 length: 14 amino acids. The germline V and J ends were trimmed by 5 bases and 0 bases, with 10 bases remaining between them.

The chain uses TRBV10-1 and TRBJ1-4, with a weak D call TRBD1 (5 bases). The V end was cut by 4 bases, the J end by 7 bases, with 19 bases between. CDR1 is WNHNN, CDR2 SYGVQD, per germline (reference sequence). The CDR3 extends over 16 amino acids. The CDR3 region has the DNA TGCGCCAGCAGTGGCCTAGGATCCAGGGAGGGTGAAAAACTGTTTTTT. Its protein product is CASSGLGSREGEKLFF.

The V and J genes are TRBV27 and TRBJ1-5; D is uncertain. CDR3 length: 16 amino acids. V lost 7 bases, J lost 2 bases, and 18 bases lay in between. Germline assignment: CDR1 MNHEY and CDR2 SMNVEV (reference sequence). CDR3 loop: CASTSLLRGGNQPQHF. The CDR3 DNA follows: TGTGCCAGCACCTCTCTCCTTCGCGGGGGCAATCAGCCCCAGCATTTT.

The chain recombines TRBV6-4 with TRBJ2-2, with 8 bases identical to TRBD2. V lost 6 bases and J lost 5; bases outside the gene matches: 2. Germline V gene data show CDR1 as MRHNA and CDR2 as SNTAGT. This CDR3 has 13 residues. The CDR3 here is CASSGGATGELFF. CDR3 sequence (DNA): TGTGCCAGCAGCGGGGGGGCAACCGGGGAGCTGTTTTTT.

This clone was found a few times. The chain uses TRBV11-3 and TRBJ1-1; D might be TRBD1 (5 bases). Germline V CDR1 and CDR2: SGHNT, YENEEA. The CDR3 is 15 residues long. The V and J ends lost 4 bases and 1 base respectively, with 13 bases between them. CDR3 coding DNA: TGTGCCAGCAGCTGGGGCAGAGAGCGGAACACTGAAGCTTTCTTT. Translated: CASSWGRERNTEAFF.

The rearrangement uses TRBV5-5 and TRBJ2-6; D might be TRBD1 (6 bases). V lost 4 bases and J lost 0, with 14 bases in between. The CDR3 has 17 residues. Per the germline V gene, CDR1 is SGHKS and CDR2 is YYEKEE (reference sequence). For the CDR3, the DNA is TGTGCCAGCAGCGTTAAACAGGGCAGCTCTGGGGCCAACGTCCTGACTTTC. This encodes CASSVKQGSSGANVLTF.

The CDR3 region is CASSLVSGGDGPQHF. Here the CDR3 DNA reads TGTGCCAGCAGCTTAGTTTCAGGGGGAGACGGGCCCCAGCATTTT. V usage is TRBV5-6 and J usage is TRBJ1-5, with 7 bases matching TRBD1. V trimming: 2 bases; J trimming: 9 bases; junction bases outside the gene matches: 11. Germline CDR1 reads SGHDT; CDR2 reads YYEEEE. The CDR3 runs to 15 residues.

V usage is TRBV30 and J usage is TRBJ2-7, with 8 bases that match TRBD1. V was clipped by 5 bases and J by 4 bases; unmatched bases: 13. Germline V gives CDR1 GTSNPN, CDR2 SVGIG (reference sequence). The CDR3 totals 15 residues. The CDR3 loop is CAWGGQVISSYEQYF. In DNA, the CDR3 is TGTGCCTGGGGGGGACAGGTCATTTCGTCTTACGAGCAGTACTTC.

The CDR3 region is CASSPPIRGNYGYTF. The CDR3 nucleotides read TGTGCCAGCTCACCACCGATTCGGGGAAACTATGGCTACACCTTC. This sequence joins TRBV18 and TRBJ1-2, with D uncertain. CDR1 and CDR2 (germline): KGHSH, LQKENI. This CDR3 contains 15 residues. Trimming removed 0 bases at V and 2 bases at J, with 10 bases between.

The chain recombines TRBV12-3 or TRBV12-4 with TRBJ2-7; a weak D match, TRBD1 (5 bases). V shed 4 bases and J shed 3 bases, with 10 bases lying between them. The CDR3 is made up of 13 amino acids. Here the CDR3 DNA reads TGTGCCAGCAGTTCCAGGGTAGGCTACGAGCAGTACTTC. Translating gives CASSSRVGYEQYF.